The present T cell receptor beta chain was sequenced within a study of T cells after yellow fever vaccination. Study at large: The fractions with low cell numbers were processed using SMART-Seq v4 Ultra Low Input.

Study-wide results and caveats: The presence of abundant clonotypes contaminating from the bulk population was possible in FACS-sorted repertoires.

The CDR3 length is 13 residues. Germline V CDR1 and CDR2: MNHNY, SVGAGI (reference sequence). V was trimmed by 4 bases and J by 3 bases, leaving 9 bases between them. In this sample, this clonotype turned up a few times. Its specificity is not known. TCRdb analysed the 5' RACE reads with MiXCR anew, one entry per CDR3 protein. The sample yields some 600,000 distinct CDR3 sequences, roughly a sixth seen once. The specimen was PBMCs, collected about 5 days after the first yellow fever vaccination. This chain connects TRBV6-6 to TRBJ1-1; D is undetermined. The clonotype originates from a man aged 18 to 30 who received the YFV17D yellow fever vaccine. CDR3 DNA: TGTGCCAGCAGTTCGAGCGGCTACACTGAAGCTTTCTTT. Translated, it gives CASSSSGYTEAFF.